A selection of T cell receptor beta chains follows, all from one sample in a study of regulatory T cells in long-lasting Graves disease. TCRdb reprocessed the multiplex PCR reads with MiXCR, giving one entry per CDR3 protein. This table has 360,000 or so distinct CDR3 sequences, over 15% appearing once. The sample was also reused in another study, on T cells in Graves' hyperthyroidism and ophthalmopathy.

The source material was peripheral blood mononuclear cells (PBMCs), sampled at new diagnosis, from a patient treated with antithyroid drugs. These receptors all stem from a man aged 35 to 55 with Graves disease. The CDR3 runs from the conserved cysteine through the conserved F or W. Each record gives: J gene, clone size, V gene, D gene, CDR3 protein, CDR3 DNA. The D gene is left open where the match is weak. Size is omitted from some rows. Given values are once, few, many or a class for expanded clones.

J gene: TRBJ1-3
clone size: few
V gene: TRBV5-6
D gene: .
CDR3 protein: CASSALRGGGNTIYF
CDR3 DNA: TGTGCCAGCAGCGCACTCAGGGGAGGTGGAAACACCATATATTTT

J gene: TRBJ2-3
clone size: many
V gene: TRBV18
D gene: .
CDR3 protein: CASSPLQGSTDTQYF
CDR3 DNA: TGTGCCAGCTCACCACTTCAGGGGAGCACAGATACGCAGTATTTT

J gene: TRBJ2-7
clone size: many
V gene: TRBV7-8
D gene: .
CDR3 protein: CASSPSGGRASYEQYF
CDR3 DNA: TGTGCCAGCAGCCCCAGTGGTGGCAGGGCCTCCTACGAGCAGTACTTC

J gene: TRBJ2-7
clone size: .
V gene: TRBV6-5
D gene: .
CDR3 protein: CASSSPRFGRSYEQYF
CDR3 DNA: TGTGCCAGCAGTTCACCCCGCTTCGGGCGATCCTACGAGCAGTACTTC

J gene: TRBJ1-5
clone size: many
V gene: TRBV27
D gene: TRBD1
CDR3 protein: CASSPGQGSQPQHF
CDR3 DNA: TGTGCCAGCAGCCCCGGACAGGGTTCACAGCCCCAGCATTTT

J gene: TRBJ2-2
clone size: many
V gene: TRBV7-3
D gene: TRBD1
CDR3 protein: CASSLIGGHTGELFF
CDR3 DNA: TGTGCCAGCAGCTTAATAGGGGGCCACACCGGGGAGCTGTTTTTT

J gene: TRBJ1-4
clone size: many
V gene: TRBV18
D gene: .
CDR3 protein: CASSPNLEKLFF
CDR3 DNA: TGTGCCAGCTCACCAAACCTCGAAAAACTGTTTTTT

J gene: TRBJ2-1
clone size: many
V gene: TRBV7-8
D gene: TRBD2
CDR3 protein: CASSLPRGGYNEQFF
CDR3 DNA: TGTGCCAGCAGCTTACCGCGGGGGGGTTACAATGAGCAGTTCTTC

J gene: TRBJ1-6
clone size: .
V gene: TRBV20-1
D gene: TRBD1
CDR3 protein: CSARIVGGQRFEDSPLHF
CDR3 DNA: TGCAGTGCTAGAATTGTCGGGGGACAGAGATTTGAGGATTCACCCCTCCACTTT

J gene: TRBJ2-5
clone size: many
V gene: TRBV12-3/TRBV12-4
D gene: .
CDR3 protein: CASSRRQETQYF
CDR3 DNA: TGTGCCAGCAGTCGGCGACAAGAGACCCAGTACTTC

J gene: TRBJ2-5
clone size: few
V gene: TRBV5-4
D gene: TRBD1
CDR3 protein: CASSPSPGQQETQYF
CDR3 DNA: TGTGCCAGCAGCCCATCTCCGGGACAGCAAGAGACCCAGTACTTC

J gene: TRBJ2-7
clone size: many
V gene: TRBV7-2
D gene: .
CDR3 protein: CASSLDSNSYEQYF
CDR3 DNA: TGTGCCAGCAGCTTAGACAGTAACTCCTACGAGCAGTACTTC

J gene: TRBJ1-6
clone size: .
V gene: TRBV7-6
D gene: .
CDR3 protein: CASSPDDFSPLHF
CDR3 DNA: TGTGCCAGCAGCCCAGATGATTTCTCACCCCTCCACTTT

J gene: TRBJ2-7
clone size: many
V gene: TRBV6-1
D gene: .
CDR3 protein: CASSEVRGSYEQYF
CDR3 DNA: TGTGCCAGCAGTGAAGTTAGGGGCAGCTACGAGCAGTACTTC

J gene: TRBJ2-7
clone size: many
V gene: TRBV27
D gene: .
CDR3 protein: CASSSQDLSYEQYF
CDR3 DNA: TGTGCCAGCAGTTCGCAGGACCTATCCTACGAGCAGTACTTC

J gene: TRBJ2-7
clone size: few
V gene: TRBV29-1
D gene: TRBD1
CDR3 protein: CSLYDRDPLKPYEQYF
CDR3 DNA: TGCAGCCTCTACGACAGGGATCCTCTCAAACCCTACGAGCAGTACTTC

J gene: TRBJ2-7
clone size: .
V gene: TRBV28
D gene: TRBD1
CDR3 protein: CASSSGGKYEQYF
CDR3 DNA: TGTGCCAGCAGTTCAGGGGGCAAGTACGAGCAGTACTTC

J gene: TRBJ2-1
clone size: few
V gene: TRBV12-5
D gene: .
CDR3 protein: CASGTPGVNEQFF
CDR3 DNA: TGTGCTAGTGGGACCCCAGGGGTCAATGAGCAGTTCTTC

J gene: TRBJ1-3
clone size: .
V gene: TRBV30
D gene: .
CDR3 protein: CAWSVGQARNTIYF
CDR3 DNA: TGTGCCTGGAGTGTAGGTCAGGCTCGGAACACCATATATTTT

J gene: TRBJ1-4
clone size: many
V gene: TRBV28
D gene: .
CDR3 protein: CASSTSTGWTNEKLFF
CDR3 DNA: TGTGCCAGCAGTACCTCAACAGGGTGGACTAATGAAAAACTGTTTTTT

J gene: TRBJ1-1
clone size: few
V gene: TRBV6-1
D gene: .
CDR3 protein: CASSELGSWRVNTEAFF
CDR3 DNA: TGTGCCAGCAGTGAACTAGGCAGCTGGCGTGTGAACACTGAAGCTTTCTTT

J gene: TRBJ1-2
clone size: .
V gene: TRBV28
D gene: TRBD1
CDR3 protein: CASSPTGGSYGYTF
CDR3 DNA: TGTGCCAGCAGCCCGACAGGGGGCAGCTATGGCTACACCTTC

J gene: TRBJ2-1
clone size: .
V gene: TRBV5-1
D gene: TRBD2
CDR3 protein: CASTGLDYNEQFF
CDR3 DNA: TGCGCCAGCACCGGACTAGATTACAATGAGCAGTTCTTC

J gene: TRBJ2-1
clone size: .
V gene: TRBV25-1
D gene: .
CDR3 protein: CASSAGGLEQFF
CDR3 DNA: TGTGCCAGCAGTGCTGGGGGGCTGGAGCAGTTCTTC

J gene: TRBJ2-4
clone size: many
V gene: TRBV2
D gene: .
CDR3 protein: CASSVGAGVGDIQYF
CDR3 DNA: TGTGCCAGCAGTGTAGGCGCAGGGGTAGGGGACATTCAGTACTTC

J gene: TRBJ1-5
clone size: few
V gene: TRBV18
D gene: TRBD1
CDR3 protein: CASSPRGGGSRQPQHF
CDR3 DNA: TGTGCCAGCTCACCCCGAGGAGGGGGCTCGCGTCAGCCCCAGCATTTT

J gene: TRBJ2-7
clone size: .
V gene: TRBV5-1
D gene: .
CDR3 protein: CASSLDAVSYEQYF
CDR3 DNA: TGCGCCAGCAGCTTGGATGCCGTTTCCTACGAGCAGTACTTC

J gene: TRBJ1-1
clone size: .
V gene: TRBV9
D gene: .
CDR3 protein: CASSLSRADSEAFF
CDR3 DNA: TGTGCCAGCAGCCTTAGCAGGGCCGACTCTGAAGCTTTCTTT

J gene: TRBJ2-1
clone size: many
V gene: TRBV7-3
D gene: TRBD1
CDR3 protein: CASSLRTGRYNEQFF
CDR3 DNA: TGTGCCAGCAGCCTACGGACAGGTCGTTACAATGAGCAGTTCTTC

J gene: TRBJ2-7
clone size: many
V gene: TRBV5-1
D gene: .
CDR3 protein: CASSLAGQGEQYF
CDR3 DNA: TGCGCCAGCAGCTTGGCGGGACAAGGCGAGCAGTACTTC

J gene: TRBJ2-7
clone size: many
V gene: TRBV28
D gene: .
CDR3 protein: CASSLRAYEQYF
CDR3 DNA: TGTGCCAGCAGTTTGAGAGCCTACGAGCAGTACTTC

J gene: TRBJ1-1
clone size: .
V gene: TRBV24-1
D gene: .
CDR3 protein: CATSDFRGTEAFF
CDR3 DNA: TGTGCCACCAGTGATTTTAGGGGCACTGAAGCTTTCTTT

J gene: TRBJ2-7
clone size: .
V gene: TRBV18
D gene: TRBD1
CDR3 protein: CASSLGQLAYEQYF
CDR3 DNA: TGTGCCAGCTCACTGGGACAGCTGGCCTACGAGCAGTACTTC

J gene: TRBJ1-1
clone size: many
V gene: TRBV12-3/TRBV12-4
D gene: TRBD1
CDR3 protein: CASSLNHRGLAEAFF
CDR3 DNA: TGTGCCAGCAGTTTAAACCACAGGGGGCTGGCTGAAGCTTTCTTT

J gene: TRBJ2-7
clone size: many
V gene: TRBV2
D gene: .
CDR3 protein: CASSRGGPYEQYF
CDR3 DNA: TGTGCCAGCAGTAGAGGCGGACCCTACGAGCAGTACTTC

J gene: TRBJ1-4
clone size: many
V gene: TRBV16
D gene: .
CDR3 protein: CASSQSRRNEKLFF
CDR3 DNA: TGTGCCAGCAGCCAATCGCGCAGGAATGAAAAACTGTTTTTT

J gene: TRBJ2-7
clone size: many
V gene: TRBV29-1
D gene: TRBD1
CDR3 protein: CSVGRGQGGEQYF
CDR3 DNA: TGCAGCGTTGGCAGGGGGCAGGGGGGAGAGCAGTACTTC

J gene: TRBJ2-3
clone size: many
V gene: TRBV7-9
D gene: TRBD2
CDR3 protein: CASSLSGLAGGPDTQYF
CDR3 DNA: TGTGCCAGCAGCTTATCGGGACTAGCGGGGGGCCCAGATACGCAGTATTTT